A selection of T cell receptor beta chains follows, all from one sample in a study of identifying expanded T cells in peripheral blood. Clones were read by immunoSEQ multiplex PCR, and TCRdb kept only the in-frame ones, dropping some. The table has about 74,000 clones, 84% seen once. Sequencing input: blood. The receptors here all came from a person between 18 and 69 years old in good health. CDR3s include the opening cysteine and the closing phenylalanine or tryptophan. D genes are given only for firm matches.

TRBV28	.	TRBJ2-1	CASSRGESGRKNEQFF
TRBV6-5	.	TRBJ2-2	CASRTGIPNTGELFF
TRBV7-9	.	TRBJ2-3	CASSSRAPRQYF
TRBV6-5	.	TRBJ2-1	CASSYTRLGGHEQFF
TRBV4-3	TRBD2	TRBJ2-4	CASSQDLGLRGVQYF
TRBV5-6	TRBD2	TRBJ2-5	CASSSRSGSPQETQYF
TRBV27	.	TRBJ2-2	CASSSSPGTGELFF
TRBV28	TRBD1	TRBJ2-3	CASSSGQGPTDTQYF
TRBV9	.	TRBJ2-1	CASSVGLGAGNNEQFF
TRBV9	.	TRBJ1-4	CASSVASRDGNEKLFF
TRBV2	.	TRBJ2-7	CATNRDYEQYF
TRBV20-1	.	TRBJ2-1	CSASFTGLKFF
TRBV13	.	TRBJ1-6	CASSAEGVDNSPLHF
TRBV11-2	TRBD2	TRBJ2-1	CASSFASGRGDEQFF
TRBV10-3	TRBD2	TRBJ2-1	CAISEGLAGYNEQFF
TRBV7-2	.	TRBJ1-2	CASSWRVNYGYTF
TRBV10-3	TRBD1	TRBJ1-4	CAISEPWTGDEKLFF
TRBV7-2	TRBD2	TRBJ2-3	CASSLGLAGGGTDTQYF
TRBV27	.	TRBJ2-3	CASSLARALLGRDTQYF
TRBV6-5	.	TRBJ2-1	CASSYGQWTNEQFF
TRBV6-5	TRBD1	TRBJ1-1	CASRQGGMNTEAFF
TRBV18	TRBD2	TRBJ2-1	CASSISGRDNEQFF
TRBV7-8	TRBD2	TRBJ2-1	CASSPRTSGGLRESSYNEQFF
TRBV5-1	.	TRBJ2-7	CASSLDPGVYEQYF
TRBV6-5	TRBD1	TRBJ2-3	CASSQGQGNTDTQYF
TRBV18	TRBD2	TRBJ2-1	CASSPPNLAGETEQFF
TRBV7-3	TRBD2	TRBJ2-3	CASSLGLAGSTDTQYF
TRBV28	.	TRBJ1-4	CASSLRGGATNEKLFF
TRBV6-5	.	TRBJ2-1	CASRLSSVRFNEQFF
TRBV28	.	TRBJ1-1	CASSRLGTNTEAFF
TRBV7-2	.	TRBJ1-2	CASRPADSYGYTF
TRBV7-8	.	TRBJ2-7	CASRPIAEVSYEQYF
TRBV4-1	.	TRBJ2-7	CASSQEDERAYEQYF
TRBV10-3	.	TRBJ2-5	CAISESTAQETQYF
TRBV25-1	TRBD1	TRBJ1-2	CASSLPGQGVAGYTF
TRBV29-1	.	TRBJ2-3	CSGGPDTQYF
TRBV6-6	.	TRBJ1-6	CASSFGDSDSPLHF
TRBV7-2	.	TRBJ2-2	CASSLEVRAVTGELFF
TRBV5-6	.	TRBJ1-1	CASSLVAPNTEAFF
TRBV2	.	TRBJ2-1	CASIGPKNFNEQFF
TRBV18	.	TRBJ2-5	CASSPWETIQETQYF